Listed here are 30 T cell receptor beta chains from one sample, sequenced in a study of cytomegalovirus exposure and HLA in healthy donors. Libraries were prepared by immunoSEQ multiplex PCR; TCRdb keeps only in-frame clonotypes and omits some of them. The sample contains about 280,000 clones, roughly 85% of which appear only once. Sequencing input: PBMCs. The receptors stem from a woman between 18 and 29 years old in good health and CMV-seronegative.

The chain links TRBV7-8 to TRBJ1-5; 10 positions match TRBD1. The CDR3 contains 15 residues. The germline V gene encodes CDR1 SGHVS and CDR2 FQNEAQ. V shed 3 bases and J 5 bases; nucleotides not matched to a gene: 4. CDR3 DNA sequence: TGTGCCAGCAGCTTGGAGGGGACAGGGGATCAGCCCCAGCATTTT. Translation: CASSLEGTGDQPQHF.

This chain uses TRBV10-2 with TRBJ2-7; 8 bases are shared with TRBD2. CDR3 length: 15 amino acids. With V trimmed by 0 bases and J by 0 bases, 1 base remained unmatched. Germline CDR1 reads WSHSY; CDR2 reads SAAADI. The CDR3 is CASSESSGSSYEQYF. The CDR3 nucleotides read TGCGCCAGCAGTGAGTCCAGCGGGAGCTCCTACGAGCAGTACTTC.

The rearrangement joins TRBV19 to TRBJ1-2; TRBD1 might be the D (6 bases). Germline lookup yields CDR1 LNHDA and CDR2 SQIVND (reference sequence). The CDR3 runs 16 residues. Trimming shortened V by 7 bases and J by 6 bases, and 24 bases separated the two germline ends. The CDR3 sequence: CASTALGAGQIDGYTF. The CDR3 coding sequence is TGTGCCAGTACCGCTCTGGGGGCAGGGCAGATAGATGGCTACACCTTC.

The chain links TRBV27 to TRBJ2-6; tentatively, D is TRBD2 (5 bases). From germline, CDR1 is MNHEY and CDR2 SMNVEV (reference sequence). V was cut by 3 bases and J by 4 bases, with 7 bases left in between. This CDR3 has 14 residues. The CDR3 DNA reads as TGTGCCAGCAGTTTGGCTAGCGGGGCCAACGTCCTGACTTTC. Translation: CASSLASGANVLTF.

This clone was detected a few times. This CDR3 is also generated by other DNA sequences in the sample. The V call is TRBV28, the J call TRBJ1-2, with TRBD1 matching over 9 bases. CDR1 MDHEN and CDR2 SYDVKM come from the germline V gene. The junction had 5 bases not matched to a gene; V was cut back by 5 bases and J by 4 bases. The CDR3 is 14 amino acids. The CDR3 nucleotides are TGTGCCAGCAGTCTTCCGGGACAGGGCTATGGCTACACCTTC. The encoded protein is CASSLPGQGYGYTF.

This clone was seen once. V is TRBV5-6 and J is TRBJ2-3; D gene ambiguous. The CDR3 loop spans 15 amino acids. Trimming removed 1 base from V and 0 bases from J, with 9 bases in between. Germline V gives CDR1 SGHDT, CDR2 YYEEEE. The CDR3 region has the DNA TGTGCCAGCAGCTTGATAGCTCTCAGCACAGATACGCAGTATTTT. It is translated as CASSLIALSTDTQYF.

The chain recombines TRBV27 with TRBJ2-2, with TRBD2 identical over 7 bases. The CDR3 runs to 15 residues. Germline V CDR1 and CDR2: MNHEY, SMNVEV (reference sequence). V shed 3 bases, J shed 4 bases, and the junction held 5 bases outside the gene matches. CDR3: CASSLAGEVTGELFF. CDR3 DNA sequence: TGTGCCAGCAGTTTGGCGGGGGAGGTCACCGGGGAGCTGTTTTTT.

This clone was counted a few times. The chain employs TRBV2 and TRBJ1-5, with a possible D match to TRBD1 (5 bases). The CDR3 runs to 15 residues. Trimming left V 4 bases short and J 0 bases short, with 10 bases between. Germline values: CDR1 SNHLY, CDR2 FYNNEI. CDR3 in amino acids: CASSGTQYSNQPQHF. CDR3 DNA: TGTGCCAGCAGTGGGACACAGTATAGCAATCAGCCCCAGCATTTT.

The gene calls are TRBV2 and TRBJ1-5; D is perhaps TRBD1 (6 bases). V lost 8 bases and J lost 4, with 18 bases in between. The CDR3 has 15 amino acids. Germline-derived CDR1 and CDR2 are SNHLY and FYNNEI. CDR3 protein: CASQPGPGTNQPQHF. The DNA for the CDR3 is TGTGCCAGCCAACCGGGGCCAGGGACAAATCAGCCCCAGCATTTT.

The J gene is TRBJ2-3, the V gene TRBV6-5, with 7 nucleotides matching TRBD2. V dropped 2 bases and J dropped 7; count of bases not matched to a gene: 6. There are 14 residues in the CDR3. CDR1 MNHEY and CDR2 SVGAGI come from the germline V gene. CDR3 coding DNA: TGTGCCAGCAGTTACCAGCGGGGTCCCCATACGCAGTATTTT. It is translated as CASSYQRGPHTQYF.

The V gene is TRBV6-1, the J gene TRBJ2-3; TRBD2 agrees at 9 bases. This CDR3 has 17 amino acids. The V gene's germline CDR1 is MNHNS and CDR2 SASEGT. The V and J ends lost 4 bases and 2 bases, in that order; junction bases with no gene match: 10. CDR3 region: CASSAPLQRGATDTQYF. CDR3 coding DNA: TGTGCCAGCAGTGCGCCCCTTCAGCGGGGGGCCACAGATACGCAGTATTTT.

The chain joins TRBV29-1 to TRBJ1-5, with D possibly being TRBD1 (5 bases). V was shortened by 6 bases and J by 3 bases, with 15 bases between the two germline ends. Germline lookup yields CDR1 SQVTM and CDR2 ANQGSEA. CDR3 length: 14 amino acids. CDR3 in DNA: TGCAGCGTCGTTACAGGACCGATCAATCAGCCCCAGCATTTT. It specifies CSVVTGPINQPQHF.

The rearrangement joins TRBV28 to TRBJ2-7; D gene ambiguous. Trimming removed 3 bases at V and 6 bases at J, with 3 bases between. The CDR3 contains 10 residues. Per germline, CDR1 MDHEN and CDR2 SYDVKM. The CDR3 coding sequence is TGTGCCAGCAGTTTCCGCGAGCAGTACTTC. The encoded protein is CASSFREQYF.

The rearrangement joins TRBV11-2 to TRBJ2-1; TRBD1 matches 8 bases. The CDR3 runs to 18 residues. The germline CDR1 and CDR2 sequences are SGHAT and FQNNGV. Trimming removed 2 bases from V and 6 bases from J; junction bases left unmatched: 15. The chain's CDR3 is CASSLKGLTGALTNEQFF. As DNA, the CDR3 is TGTGCCAGCAGCTTAAAAGGGTTGACAGGGGCACTAACCAATGAGCAGTTCTTC.

This clone was counted a few times. The chain joins TRBV5-1 to TRBJ1-2; D is undetermined. The germline gives CDR1 SGHRS, CDR2 YFSETQ. V was cut by 4 bases and J by 9 bases, with 13 bases left in between. CDR3 length: 12 residues. As DNA, the CDR3 is TGCGCCAGCAGCCTTGGCCGGGAACGCTACACCTTC. It codes for CASSLGRERYTF.

The CDR3 is CASNSGGADTQYF. The CDR3, as DNA: TGTGCCAGCAATTCAGGGGGTGCCGATACGCAGTATTTT. The chain joins TRBV25-1 to TRBJ2-3; 7 bases are shared with TRBD1. Germline-derived CDR1 and CDR2 are MGHDK and SYGVNS. The length of the CDR3 is 13 residues. V shed 7 bases, J shed 6 bases, and the junction held 7 bases outside the gene matches.

This rearrangement joins TRBV11-3 to TRBJ2-5; 11 bases are a match to TRBD2. Per germline, CDR1 SGHNT and CDR2 YENEEA. V shed 3 bases and J 4 bases; nucleotides not matched to a gene: 4. The CDR3 totals 15 residues. The CDR3: CASSLRGTSGETQYF. In nucleotides, the CDR3 is TGTGCCAGCAGCTTGAGAGGGACTAGCGGAGAGACCCAGTACTTC.

The chain carries TRBV4-3 and TRBJ2-3; the D is unclear. CDR1 is LGHNA, CDR2 YSLEER, per germline. The CDR3 runs 15 residues. V was clipped by 0 bases and J by 0 bases, with 7 bases between them. CDR3 residues: CASSQDLTSTDTQYF. The CDR3 DNA reads as TGCGCCAGCAGCCAAGATCTTACTAGCACAGATACGCAGTATTTT.

The rearrangement links TRBV29-1 to TRBJ1-5, with D unclear. The germline gives CDR1 SQVTM, CDR2 ANQGSEA. The CDR3 length is 14 residues. V was cut by 5 bases and J by 5 bases, with 16 bases left in between. The CDR3 loop reads CSVRGVAADQPQHF. CDR3 in DNA: TGCAGCGTTCGAGGAGTGGCAGCCGATCAGCCCCAGCATTTT.

V is TRBV6-5 and J is TRBJ1-1; D gene ambiguous. The CDR3 has 15 residues. Germline loops: CDR1 MNHEY, CDR2 SVGAGI. With 5 bases removed from V and 5 bases from J, the gap between germline ends came to 18 bases. The CDR3 coding sequence is TGTGCCAGCAGTCTGTATCAGGCTGAGAGAACTGAAGCTTTCTTT. Translated: CASSLYQAERTEAFF.

This clone was detected once. The V gene is TRBV18, the J gene TRBJ1-1; 7 bases are shared with TRBD1. The CDR3 has 13 residues. J lost 4 bases, V lost 3 bases, and 2 bases had no gene match. Germline-derived CDR1 and CDR2 are KGHSH and LQKENI. CDR3 amino acids: CASSPYRGTEAFF. DNA for the CDR3: TGTGCCAGCTCACCTTACAGGGGCACTGAAGCTTTCTTT.

This sequence joins TRBV6-6 and TRBJ2-7; 7 nucleotides agree with TRBD2. This CDR3 has 13 amino acids. CDR1 and CDR2 (germline): MNHNY, SVGAGI (reference sequence). Germline trimming cut 5 bases from V and 6 bases from J; bases unmatched to any gene: 7. CDR3 sequence: CASSPGGTREQYF. DNA for the CDR3: TGTGCCAGCAGTCCCGGGGGGACTCGCGAGCAGTACTTC.

The chain recombines TRBV9 with TRBJ2-7; the match to TRBD1 covers 12 bases. The CDR3 runs 16 residues. Germline V CDR1 and CDR2: SGDLS, YYNGEE. V shed 2 bases, J shed 5 bases, and the junction held 8 bases outside the gene matches. The CDR3 loop reads CASSVRGDRGPNEQYF. The CDR3 region has the DNA TGTGCCAGCAGCGTGAGAGGGGACAGGGGGCCGAACGAGCAGTACTTC.

The chain couples TRBV6-1 to TRBJ2-7; no firm D call. Germline V gene sequence: CDR1 MNHNS, CDR2 SASEGT. Trimming removed 2 bases from V and 0 bases from J, with 11 bases in between. The CDR3 is 15 amino acids. This CDR3 is CASSESVGGSYEQYF. For the CDR3, the DNA is TGTGCCAGCAGTGAAAGCGTAGGTGGCTCCTACGAGCAGTACTTC.

This chain joins TRBV18 and TRBJ1-1; maybe TRBD1 (5 bases). Germline V CDR1 and CDR2: KGHSH, LQKENI. The V gene lost 3 bases and the J gene lost 4 bases, with 12 bases spanning the gap. The CDR3 has 14 residues. As DNA, the CDR3 is TGTGCCAGCTCACCCCGCGACAGCAGCACTGAAGCTTTCTTT. Protein product: CASSPRDSSTEAFF.

The chain has TRBV25-1 and TRBJ1-1; 8 nucleotides match TRBD1. The trim removed 6 bases at V and 2 bases at J, leaving 8 bases unmatched. The CDR3 spans 15 residues. Germline V gene data show CDR1 as MGHDK and CDR2 as SYGVNS. This CDR3 reads CASRPGQAINTEAFF. As DNA, the CDR3 is TGTGCCAGCAGGCCGGGACAGGCTATTAACACTGAAGCTTTCTTT. The entire variable domain, with the rest obtained from reference TRBV25-1 and TRBJ1-1, is as follows: EADIYQTPRYLVIGTGKKITLECSQTMGHDKMYWYQQDPGMELHLIHYSYGVNSTEKGDLSSESTVSRIRTEHFPLTLESARPSHTSQYLCASRPGQAINTEAFFGQGTRLTVV.

This chain links TRBV7-2 with TRBJ2-7; 12 bases are shared with TRBD1. Per the germline V gene, CDR1 is SGHTA and CDR2 is FQGNSA. This CDR3 region has 15 residues. Trimming at V came to 1 base and at J to 5 bases, leaving 3 bases not matched to a gene. The CDR3 protein is CASSLGGQGANEQYF. CDR3 sequence (DNA): TGTGCCAGCAGCTTAGGGGGACAGGGGGCTAACGAGCAGTACTTC.

This clone appeared a single time. At one of its ends the junction is not consistent with the germline gene, which may arise from a read error. The chain uses TRBV2 and TRBJ2-7; unclear D gene. The CDR3 runs 13 residues. CDR1 SNHLY and CDR2 FYNNEI come from the germline V gene. The DNA for the CDR3 is TGTTCCAGCCTAGAAAACCTCGCCTACGAGCAGTACTTC. This gives the protein CSSLENLAYEQYF.

This clone was recorded once. The rearrangement uses TRBV7-3 and TRBJ2-1; D is perhaps TRBD2 (6 bases). CDR3 length equals 16 residues. Germline V gives CDR1 SGHTA, CDR2 FQGTGA. V dropped 2 bases and J dropped 0 bases, with 11 bases sitting between them. DNA for the CDR3: TGTGCCAGCAGCTTATCCCTAGCGTTCTCCTACAATGAGCAGTTCTTC. Amino acid sequence: CASSLSLAFSYNEQFF.

The chain recombines TRBV6-6 with TRBJ2-7, with 7 nucleotides matching TRBD1. V lost 5 bases, J lost 6 bases, and 4 bases stayed unmatched. The CDR3 loop spans 12 amino acids. Germline CDR1 and CDR2: MNHNY and SVGAGI (reference sequence). This CDR3 reads CASSVRQGEQYF. CDR3 coding DNA: TGTGCCAGCAGTGTACGACAGGGCGAGCAGTACTTC.